This TCR beta chain stems from a study of T cell responses to AZD1222 COVID-19 vaccine. The wider study: Pooled samples include second doses given at about 4 or 12 weeks.

General study results and limits: Nearly half of the spike-specific TCRs reportedly recognize variant regions that carry no mutations. White British ancestry dominated among donors, who included more females, and clonal diversity was possibly underestimated.

TCRdb keeps only in-frame clones here, not all; method: immunoSEQ multiplex PCR. The repertoire consists of around 120,000 clones, with 92% occurring once and the leading ten covering 14%. The CDR3 is 15 amino acids. The ends were cut back, 6 bases at V and 4 bases at J, with 16 bases in the middle. Germline V gene data show CDR1 as MNHEY and CDR2 as SMNVEV (reference sequence). In the case of this clone: What it binds is not known.

The sequence derives from an adult in good health. Sequencing was performed on peripheral blood, taken on day 0 of AZD1222 vaccination. The chain has TRBV27 and TRBJ2-1, with D possibly being TRBD2 (6 bases). The CDR3 spells CASSSWDSVYNEQFF. The DNA of the CDR3 is TGTGCCAGCAGCTCCTGGGACTCTGTTTACAATGAGCAGTTCTTC.